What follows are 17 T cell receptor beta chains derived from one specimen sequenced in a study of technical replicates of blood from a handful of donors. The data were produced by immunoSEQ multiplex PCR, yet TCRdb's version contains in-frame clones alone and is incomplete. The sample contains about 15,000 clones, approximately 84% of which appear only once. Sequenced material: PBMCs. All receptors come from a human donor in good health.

The CDR3 protein is CASSVAPTGELFF. The CDR3 bases are TGTGCCAGCAGCGTAGCCCCAACCGGGGAGCTGTTTTTT. V gene TRBV9 combines with J gene TRBJ2-2; D is unclear. CDR3 length equals 13 residues. Trimming stripped 0 bases from V and 5 bases from J, with 5 bases between. Germline V gene lookup returns CDR1 SGDLS and CDR2 YYNGEE.

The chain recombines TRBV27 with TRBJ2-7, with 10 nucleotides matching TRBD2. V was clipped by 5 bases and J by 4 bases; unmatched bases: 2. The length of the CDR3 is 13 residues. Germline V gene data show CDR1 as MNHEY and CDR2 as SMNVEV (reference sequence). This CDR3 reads CASSRTSGYEQYF. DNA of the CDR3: TGTGCCAGCAGTAGGACTAGCGGTTACGAGCAGTACTTC.

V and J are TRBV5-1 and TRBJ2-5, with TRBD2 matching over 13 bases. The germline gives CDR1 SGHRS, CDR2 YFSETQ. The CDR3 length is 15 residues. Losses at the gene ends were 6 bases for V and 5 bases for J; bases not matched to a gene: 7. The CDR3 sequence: CASMSGTSGIETQYF. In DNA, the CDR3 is TGCGCCAGCATGTCGGGGACTAGCGGGATTGAGACCCAGTACTTC. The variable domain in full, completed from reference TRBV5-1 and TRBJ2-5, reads KAGVTQTPRYLIKTRGQQVTLSCSPISGHRSVSWYQQTPGQGLQFLFEYFSETQRNKGNFPGRFSGRQFSNSRSEMNVSTLELGDSALYLCASMSGTSGIETQYFGPGTRLLVL.

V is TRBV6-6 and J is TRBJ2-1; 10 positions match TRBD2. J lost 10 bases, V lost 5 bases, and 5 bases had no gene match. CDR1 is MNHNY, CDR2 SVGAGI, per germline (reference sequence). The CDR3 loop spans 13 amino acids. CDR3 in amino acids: CASSSGRAREQFF. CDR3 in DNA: TGTGCCAGCAGTAGCGGGAGGGCCAGAGAGCAGTTCTTC.

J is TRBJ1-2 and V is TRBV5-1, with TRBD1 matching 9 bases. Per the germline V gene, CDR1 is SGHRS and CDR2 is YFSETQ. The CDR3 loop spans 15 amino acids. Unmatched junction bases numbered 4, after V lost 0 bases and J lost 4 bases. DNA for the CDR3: TGCGCCAGCAGCTTGGAATCACAGGGGGCCTATGGCTACACCTTC. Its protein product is CASSLESQGAYGYTF. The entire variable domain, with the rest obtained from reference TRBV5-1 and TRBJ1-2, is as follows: KAGVTQTPRYLIKTRGQQVTLSCSPISGHRSVSWYQQTPGQGLQFLFEYFSETQRNKGNFPGRFSGRQFSNSRSEMNVSTLELGDSALYLCASSLESQGAYGYTFGSGTRLTVV.

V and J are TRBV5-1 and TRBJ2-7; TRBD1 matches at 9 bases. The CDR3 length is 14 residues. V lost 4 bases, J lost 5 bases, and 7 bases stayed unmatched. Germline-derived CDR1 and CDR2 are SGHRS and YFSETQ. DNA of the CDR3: TGCGCCAGCAGCCCGACGGGACAGGGCGACGAGCAGTACTTC. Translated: CASSPTGQGDEQYF. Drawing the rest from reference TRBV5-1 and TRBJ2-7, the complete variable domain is KAGVTQTPRYLIKTRGQQVTLSCSPISGHRSVSWYQQTPGQGLQFLFEYFSETQRNKGNFPGRFSGRQFSNSRSEMNVSTLELGDSALYLCASSPTGQGDEQYFGPGTRLTVT.

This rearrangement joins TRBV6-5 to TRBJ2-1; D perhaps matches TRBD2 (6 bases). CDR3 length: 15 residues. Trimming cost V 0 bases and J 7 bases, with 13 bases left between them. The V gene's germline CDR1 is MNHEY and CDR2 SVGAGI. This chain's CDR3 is CASSYSPGAGNEQFF. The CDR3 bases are TGTGCCAGCAGTTACTCACCGGGAGCGGGTAATGAGCAGTTCTTC.

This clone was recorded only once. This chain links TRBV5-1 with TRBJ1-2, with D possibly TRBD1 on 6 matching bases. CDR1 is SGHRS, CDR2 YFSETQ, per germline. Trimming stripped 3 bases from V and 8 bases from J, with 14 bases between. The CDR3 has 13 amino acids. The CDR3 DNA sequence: TGCGCCAGCAGCTCATCAGGGGAGGGCGGCTACACCTTC. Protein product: CASSSSGEGGYTF. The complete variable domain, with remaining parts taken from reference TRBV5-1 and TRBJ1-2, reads KAGVTQTPRYLIKTRGQQVTLSCSPISGHRSVSWYQQTPGQGLQFLFEYFSETQRNKGNFPGRFSGRQFSNSRSEMNVSTLELGDSALYLCASSSSGEGGYTFGSGTRLTVV.

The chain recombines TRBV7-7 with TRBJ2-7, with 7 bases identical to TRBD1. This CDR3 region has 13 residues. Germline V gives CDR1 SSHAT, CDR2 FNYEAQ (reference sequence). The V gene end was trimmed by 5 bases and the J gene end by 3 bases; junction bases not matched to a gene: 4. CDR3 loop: CASSPGQSYEQYF. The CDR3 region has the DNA TGTGCCAGCAGCCCGGGACAGAGCTACGAGCAGTACTTC.

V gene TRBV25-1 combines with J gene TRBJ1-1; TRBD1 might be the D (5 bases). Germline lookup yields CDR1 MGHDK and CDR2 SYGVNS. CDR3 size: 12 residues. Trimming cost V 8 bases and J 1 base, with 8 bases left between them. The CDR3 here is CASRRGNTEAFF. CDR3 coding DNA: TGTGCCAGCCGGAGGGGGAACACTGAAGCTTTCTTT.

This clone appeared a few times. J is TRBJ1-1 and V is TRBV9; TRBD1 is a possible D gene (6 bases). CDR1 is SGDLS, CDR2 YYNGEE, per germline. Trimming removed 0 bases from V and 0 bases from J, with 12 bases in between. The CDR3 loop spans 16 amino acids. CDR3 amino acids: CASSVGSGGMNTEAFF. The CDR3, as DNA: TGTGCCAGCAGCGTAGGTAGTGGGGGCATGAACACTGAAGCTTTCTTT.

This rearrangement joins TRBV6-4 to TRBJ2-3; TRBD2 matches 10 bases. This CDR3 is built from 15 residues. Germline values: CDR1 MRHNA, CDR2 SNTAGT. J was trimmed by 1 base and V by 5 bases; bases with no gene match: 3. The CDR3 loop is CASSPGTSGTDTQYF. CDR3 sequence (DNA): TGTGCCAGCAGTCCCGGGACTAGCGGCACAGATACGCAGTATTTT.

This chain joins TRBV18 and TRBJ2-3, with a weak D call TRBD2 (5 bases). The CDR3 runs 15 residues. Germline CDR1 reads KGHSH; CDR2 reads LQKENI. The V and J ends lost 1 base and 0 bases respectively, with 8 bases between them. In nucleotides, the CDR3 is TGTGCCAGCTCACCACTGAGCGGTAGCACAGATACGCAGTATTTT. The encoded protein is CASSPLSGSTDTQYF.

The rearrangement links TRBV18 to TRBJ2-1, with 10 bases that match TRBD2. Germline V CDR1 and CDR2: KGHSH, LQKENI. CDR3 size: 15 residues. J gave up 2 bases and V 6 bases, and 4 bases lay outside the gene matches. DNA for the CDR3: TGTGCCAGCTCCCCCCTAGCGGGGGCCTACAATGAGCAGTTCTTC. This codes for CASSPLAGAYNEQFF.

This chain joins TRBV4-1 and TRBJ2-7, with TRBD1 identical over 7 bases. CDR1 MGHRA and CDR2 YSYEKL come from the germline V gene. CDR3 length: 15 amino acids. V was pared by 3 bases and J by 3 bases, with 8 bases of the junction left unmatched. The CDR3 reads CASSQQTGLDYEQYF. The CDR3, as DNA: TGCGCCAGCAGCCAGCAGACAGGGTTAGACTACGAGCAGTACTTC.

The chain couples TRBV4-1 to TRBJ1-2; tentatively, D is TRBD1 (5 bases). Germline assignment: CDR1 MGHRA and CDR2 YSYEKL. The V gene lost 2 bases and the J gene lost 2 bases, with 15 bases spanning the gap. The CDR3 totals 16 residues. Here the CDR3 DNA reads TGCGCCAGCAGCCAACCCCTGCGACAGACCAACTATGGCTACACCTTC. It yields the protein CASSQPLRQTNYGYTF.

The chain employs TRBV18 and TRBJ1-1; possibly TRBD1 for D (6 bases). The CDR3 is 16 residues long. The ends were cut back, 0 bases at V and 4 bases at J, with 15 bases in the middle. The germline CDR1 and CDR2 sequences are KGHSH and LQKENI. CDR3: CASSPPGARTGTEAFF. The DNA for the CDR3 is TGTGCCAGCTCACCACCGGGGGCCCGAACGGGCACTGAAGCTTTCTTT.